The 10 T cell receptor beta chains below were found in one sample sequenced in a study of vaccination and CD4 T cells after COVID-19. As for treatment: approximately nine-day PBMC culture with coronavirus spike peptide pools or control peptides (ViraFEST assay). Researchers used the Oncomine TCR Beta short-read assay to sequence DNA from cultured CD4+ T cells. Each CDR3 protein gets one entry after TCRdb re-called the PCR reads with MiXCR. The sample consists of 15,000 or so distinct CDR3 sequences, 74% of them appearing once. Their recognized antigens are unknown. Material for sequencing was CD4+ T cells from blood, cultured in vitro. All receptors come from a human donor who had recovered from COVID-19.

V and J are TRBV6-5 and TRBJ2-1; D unresolved. The DNA end lines up better with TRBJ2-7; the J call may be wrong. The length of the CDR3 is 12 residues. Germline CDR1 reads MNHEY; CDR2 reads SVGAGI. CDR3 nucleotides: TGTGCCAGCAGTTCCCAAGGGTACGAGCAGTACTTC. Translating gives CASSSQGYEQYF.

This clonotype occurred a few times. The chain couples TRBV15 to TRBJ2-7; maybe TRBD1 (5 bases). CDR1 and CDR2 from the germline V gene are LNHNV and YYDKDF (reference sequence). Trimming removed 0 bases at V and 0 bases at J, with 9 bases between. The CDR3 is made up of 15 amino acids. Written as DNA, the CDR3 is TGTGCCACCAGCAGAGATAGTCAGGGCTCCTACGAGCAGTACTTC. Translation: CATSRDSQGSYEQYF.

This chain uses TRBV20-1 with TRBJ1-3, with a possible D match to TRBD1 (6 bases). Germline CDR1 and CDR2: DFQATT and SNEGSKA (reference sequence). Trimming removed 5 bases at V and 2 bases at J, with 13 bases between. The CDR3 totals 14 residues. CDR3 loop: CSAGNRAAGNTIYF. The CDR3 DNA sequence: TGCAGTGCTGGGAACAGGGCGGCTGGAAACACCATATATTTT.

V gene TRBV6-1 combines with J gene TRBJ2-4, with 7 bases matching TRBD1. V shed 4 bases and J 8 bases; nucleotides not matched to a gene: 8. Germline lookup yields CDR1 MNHNS and CDR2 SASEGT. This CDR3 spans 14 amino acids. CDR3 nucleotides: TGTGCCAGCAGTGTTACAGGGGTCTTGGACATTCAGTACTTC. Protein product: CASSVTGVLDIQYF.

The V gene is TRBV7-2, the J gene TRBJ2-5, with 7 bases fitting TRBD2. Germline CDR1 SGHTA, CDR2 FQGNSA. This CDR3 region has 14 residues. V lost 2 bases and J lost 5; bases outside the gene matches: 5. The CDR3 sequence is CASSLMGGAETQYF. Written as DNA, the CDR3 is TGTGCCAGCAGCTTAATGGGAGGGGCGGAGACCCAGTACTTC. Full variable domain (outside the CDR3, taken from reference TRBV7-2 and TRBJ2-5): GAGVSQSPSNKVTEKGKDVELRCDPISGHTALYWYRQSLGQGLEFLIYFQGNSAPDKSGLPSDRFSAERTGGSVSTLTIQRTQQEDSAVYLCASSLMGGAETQYFGPGTRLLVL.

This clonotype was counted between two and nine times. The rearrangement uses TRBV2 and TRBJ1-2; a weak D match, TRBD1 (6 bases). CDR3 size: 11 residues. Trimming stripped 7 bases from V and 8 bases from J, with 11 bases between. The germline V gene has CDR1 SNHLY and CDR2 FYNNEI. Here the CDR3 reads CASTPTGGYTF. The DNA for the CDR3 is TGTGCCAGCACCCCTACAGGGGGCTACACCTTC.

The V and J genes are TRBV20-1 and TRBJ1-2; 8 bases fit TRBD1. The CDR3 sequence is 15 residues long. V lost 2 bases to trimming and J lost 4 bases; unmatched junction nucleotides: 9. Germline lookup yields CDR1 DFQATT and CDR2 SNEGSKA (reference sequence). DNA for the CDR3: TGCAGTGCTAGATCGACAGGGGTCGTCGCCTATGGCTACACCTTC. It encodes CSARSTGVVAYGYTF.

The CDR3 loop reads CAWTDRGFRSPLHF. The CDR3 nucleotides are TGTGCCTGGACCGACAGGGGGTTCCGTTCACCCCTCCACTTT. The V and J genes are TRBV30 and TRBJ1-6, with TRBD1 identical over 9 bases. V shed 4 bases, J shed 9 bases, and the junction held 7 bases outside the gene matches. CDR1 GTSNPN and CDR2 SVGIG come from the germline V gene (reference sequence). The CDR3 spans 14 residues.

The genes are TRBV2 and TRBJ1-5; 7 bases map to TRBD1. V shed 6 bases and J 0 bases; nucleotides not matched to a gene: 2. Per the germline V gene, CDR1 is SNHLY and CDR2 is FYNNEI. There are 14 residues in the CDR3. The CDR3 nucleotides are TGTGCCAGCAGCGGACAGGTTAGCAATCAGCCCCAGCATTTT. Translation: CASSGQVSNQPQHF.

This clonotype was counted only a few times. CDR3 sequence (DNA): TGTGCCAGCAGTTACTTTACCTCCGACAGCCCCCGGGGTGGCTACACCTTC. It is translated as CASSYFTSDSPRGGYTF. This rearrangement joins TRBV6-5 to TRBJ1-2; D may be TRBD1 (5 bases). Germline V gene lookup returns CDR1 MNHEY and CDR2 SVGAGI. The CDR3 runs to 17 residues. The V and J ends lost 1 base and 7 bases respectively, with 22 bases between them.